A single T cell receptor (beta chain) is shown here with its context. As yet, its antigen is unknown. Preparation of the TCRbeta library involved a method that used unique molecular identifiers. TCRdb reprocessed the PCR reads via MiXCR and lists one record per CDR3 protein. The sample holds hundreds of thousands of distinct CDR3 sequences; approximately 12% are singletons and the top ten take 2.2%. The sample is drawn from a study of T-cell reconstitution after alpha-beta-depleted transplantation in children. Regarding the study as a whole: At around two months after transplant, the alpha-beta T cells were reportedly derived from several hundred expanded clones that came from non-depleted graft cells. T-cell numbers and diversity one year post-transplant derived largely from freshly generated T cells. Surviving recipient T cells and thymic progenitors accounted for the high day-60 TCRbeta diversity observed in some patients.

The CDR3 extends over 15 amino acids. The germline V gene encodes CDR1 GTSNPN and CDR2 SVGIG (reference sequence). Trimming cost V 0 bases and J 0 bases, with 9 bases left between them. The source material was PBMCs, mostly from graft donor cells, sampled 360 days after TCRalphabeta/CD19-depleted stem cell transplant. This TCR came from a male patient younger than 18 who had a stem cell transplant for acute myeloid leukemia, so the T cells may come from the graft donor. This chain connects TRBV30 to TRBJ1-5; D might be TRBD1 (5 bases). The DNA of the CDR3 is TGTGCCTGGAGTGTTGGGGGATTTAGCAATCAGCCCCAGCATTTT. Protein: CAWSVGGFSNQPQHF.